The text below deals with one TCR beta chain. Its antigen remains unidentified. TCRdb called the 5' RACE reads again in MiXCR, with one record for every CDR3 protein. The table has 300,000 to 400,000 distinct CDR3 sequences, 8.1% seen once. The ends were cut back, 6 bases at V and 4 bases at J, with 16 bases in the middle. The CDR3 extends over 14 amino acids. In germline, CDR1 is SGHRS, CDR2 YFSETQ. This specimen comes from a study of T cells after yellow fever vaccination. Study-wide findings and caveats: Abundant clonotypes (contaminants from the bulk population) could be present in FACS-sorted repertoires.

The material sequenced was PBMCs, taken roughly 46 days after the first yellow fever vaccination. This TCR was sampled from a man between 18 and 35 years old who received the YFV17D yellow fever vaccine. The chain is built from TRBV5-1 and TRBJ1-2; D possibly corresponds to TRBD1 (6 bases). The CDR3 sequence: CASKDGGPTYGYTF. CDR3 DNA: TGCGCCAGCAAGGACGGGGGCCCGACCTATGGCTACACCTTC.